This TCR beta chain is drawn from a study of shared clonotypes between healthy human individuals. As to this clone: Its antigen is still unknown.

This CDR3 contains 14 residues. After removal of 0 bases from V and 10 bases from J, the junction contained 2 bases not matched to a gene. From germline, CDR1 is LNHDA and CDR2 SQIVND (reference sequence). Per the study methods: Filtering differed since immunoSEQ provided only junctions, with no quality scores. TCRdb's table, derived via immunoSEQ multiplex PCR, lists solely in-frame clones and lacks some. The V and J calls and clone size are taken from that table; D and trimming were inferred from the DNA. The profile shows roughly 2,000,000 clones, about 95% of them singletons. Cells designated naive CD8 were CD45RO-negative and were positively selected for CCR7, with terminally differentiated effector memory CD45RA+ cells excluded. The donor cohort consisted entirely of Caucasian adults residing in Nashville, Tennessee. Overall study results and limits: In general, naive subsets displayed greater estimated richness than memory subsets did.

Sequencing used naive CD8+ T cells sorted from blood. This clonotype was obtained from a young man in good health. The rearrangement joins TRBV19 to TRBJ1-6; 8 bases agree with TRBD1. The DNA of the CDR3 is TGTGCCAGTAGTATAGACACAGGGGGATCACCCCTCCACTTT. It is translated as CASSIDTGGSPLHF.